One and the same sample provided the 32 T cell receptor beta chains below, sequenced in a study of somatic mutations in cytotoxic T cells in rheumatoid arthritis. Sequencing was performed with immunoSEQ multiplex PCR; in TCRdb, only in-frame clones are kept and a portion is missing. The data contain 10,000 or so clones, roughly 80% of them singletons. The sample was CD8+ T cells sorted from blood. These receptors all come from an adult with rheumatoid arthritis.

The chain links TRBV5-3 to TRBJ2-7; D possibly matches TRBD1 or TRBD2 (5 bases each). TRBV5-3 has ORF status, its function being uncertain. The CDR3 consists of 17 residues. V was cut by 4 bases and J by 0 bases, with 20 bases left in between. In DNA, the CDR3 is TGTGCCAGAAGCACAAGGGGCGAGGGAAGCTACTCCTACGAGCAGTACTTC. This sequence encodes CARSTRGEGSYSYEQYF.

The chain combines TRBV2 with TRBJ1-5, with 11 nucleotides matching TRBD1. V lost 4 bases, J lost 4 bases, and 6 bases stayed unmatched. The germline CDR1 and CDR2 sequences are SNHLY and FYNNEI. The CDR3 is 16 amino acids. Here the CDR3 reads CASSARTGGVNQPQHF. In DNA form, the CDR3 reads TGTGCCAGCAGTGCCCGGACAGGGGGCGTTAATCAGCCCCAGCATTTT.

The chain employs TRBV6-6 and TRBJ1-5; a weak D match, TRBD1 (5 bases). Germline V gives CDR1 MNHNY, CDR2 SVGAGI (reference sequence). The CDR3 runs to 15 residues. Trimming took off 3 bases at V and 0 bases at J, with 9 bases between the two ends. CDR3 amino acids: CASSYDSYSNQPQHF. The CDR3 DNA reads TGTGCCAGCAGTTATGACAGCTATAGCAATCAGCCCCAGCATTTT.

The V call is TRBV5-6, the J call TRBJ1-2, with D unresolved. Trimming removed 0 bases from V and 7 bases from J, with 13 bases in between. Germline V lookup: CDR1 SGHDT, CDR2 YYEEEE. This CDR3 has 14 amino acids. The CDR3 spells CASSLGGFRSGYTF. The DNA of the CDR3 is TGTGCCAGCAGCTTGGGAGGATTTCGGTCTGGCTACACCTTC.

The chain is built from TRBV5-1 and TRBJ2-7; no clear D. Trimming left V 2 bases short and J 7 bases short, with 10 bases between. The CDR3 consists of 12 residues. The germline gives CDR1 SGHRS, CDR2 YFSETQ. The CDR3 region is CASSLGGGEQYF. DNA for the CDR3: TGCGCCAGCAGCTTAGGTGGTGGAGAGCAGTACTTC.

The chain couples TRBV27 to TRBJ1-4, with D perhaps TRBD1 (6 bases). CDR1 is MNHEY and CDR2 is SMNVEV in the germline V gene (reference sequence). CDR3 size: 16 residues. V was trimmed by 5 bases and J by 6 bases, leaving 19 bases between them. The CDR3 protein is CASSLDGGEGDEKLFF. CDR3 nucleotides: TGTGCCAGCAGTCTCGATGGCGGGGAGGGGGATGAAAAACTGTTTTTT. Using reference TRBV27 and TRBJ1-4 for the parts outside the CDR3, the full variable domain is EAQVTQNPRYLITVTGKKLTVTCSQNMNHEYMSWYRQDPGLGLRQIYYSMNVEVTDKGDVPEGYKVSRKEKRNFPLILESPSPNQTSLYFCASSLDGGEGDEKLFFGSGTQLSVL.

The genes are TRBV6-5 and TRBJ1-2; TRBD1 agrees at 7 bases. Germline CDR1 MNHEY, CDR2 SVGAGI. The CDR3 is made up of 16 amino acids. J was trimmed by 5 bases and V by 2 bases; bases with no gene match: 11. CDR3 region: CASSYANLGTEYGYTF. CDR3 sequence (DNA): TGTGCCAGCAGTTACGCGAACCTCGGGACAGAATATGGCTACACCTTC.

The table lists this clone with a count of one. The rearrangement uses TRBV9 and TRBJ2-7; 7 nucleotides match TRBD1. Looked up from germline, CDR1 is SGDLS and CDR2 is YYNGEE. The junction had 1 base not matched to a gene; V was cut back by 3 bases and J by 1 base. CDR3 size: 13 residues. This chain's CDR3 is CASSAGQSYEQYF. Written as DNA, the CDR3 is TGTGCCAGCAGCGCGGGACAGTCCTACGAGCAGTACTTC.

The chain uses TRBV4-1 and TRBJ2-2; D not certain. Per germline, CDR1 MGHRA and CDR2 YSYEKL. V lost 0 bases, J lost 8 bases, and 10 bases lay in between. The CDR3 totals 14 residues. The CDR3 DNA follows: TGCGCCAGCAGCCAAGAGGCCCCTAGAGGGGAGCTGTTTTTT. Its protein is CASSQEAPRGELFF.

The DNA of the CDR3 is TGTGCCAGCAGCCAAAGCGGGGGGGCCCCGAATGAGCAGTTCTTC. Its translation is CASSQSGGAPNEQFF. The gene calls are TRBV14 and TRBJ2-1; 10 bases line up with TRBD2. The V gene's germline CDR1 is SGHDN and CDR2 FVKESK. The CDR3 length is 15 residues. V trimming: 2 bases; J trimming: 7 bases; junction bases outside the gene matches: 5.

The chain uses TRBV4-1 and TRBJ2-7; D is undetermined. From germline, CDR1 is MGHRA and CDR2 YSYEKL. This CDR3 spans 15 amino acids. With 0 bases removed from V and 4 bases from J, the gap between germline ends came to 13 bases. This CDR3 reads CASSQDTSLDYEQYF. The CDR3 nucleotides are TGCGCCAGCAGCCAAGATACCAGCCTAGATTACGAGCAGTACTTC.

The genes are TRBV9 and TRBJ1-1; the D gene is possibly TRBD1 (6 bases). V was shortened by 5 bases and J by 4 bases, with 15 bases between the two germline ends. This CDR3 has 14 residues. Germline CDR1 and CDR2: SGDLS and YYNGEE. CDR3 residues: CASSGTRGGTEAFF. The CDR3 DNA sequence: TGTGCCAGCAGTGGAACCAGGGGAGGCACTGAAGCTTTCTTT.

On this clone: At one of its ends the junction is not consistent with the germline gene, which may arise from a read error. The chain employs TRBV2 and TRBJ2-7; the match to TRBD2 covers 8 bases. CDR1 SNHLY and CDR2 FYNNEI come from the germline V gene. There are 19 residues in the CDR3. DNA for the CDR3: TGTGCCAGCAGGGAAGGACCCGAAAGGATCGGTAGCGGGACCTACGAGCAGTACTTC. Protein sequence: CASREGPERIGSGTYEQYF.

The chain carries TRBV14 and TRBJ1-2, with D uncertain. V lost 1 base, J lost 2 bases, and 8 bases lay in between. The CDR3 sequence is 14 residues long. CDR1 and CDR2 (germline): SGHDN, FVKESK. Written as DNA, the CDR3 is TGTGCCAGCAGCCAAGGAGGGCAGAACTATGGCTACACCTTC. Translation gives CASSQGGQNYGYTF.

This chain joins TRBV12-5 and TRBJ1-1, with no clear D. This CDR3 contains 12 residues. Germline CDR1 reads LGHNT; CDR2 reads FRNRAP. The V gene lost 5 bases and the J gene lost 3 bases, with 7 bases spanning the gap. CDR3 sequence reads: CASGLEDTEAFF. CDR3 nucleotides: TGTGCTAGTGGTCTCGAGGACACTGAAGCTTTCTTT.

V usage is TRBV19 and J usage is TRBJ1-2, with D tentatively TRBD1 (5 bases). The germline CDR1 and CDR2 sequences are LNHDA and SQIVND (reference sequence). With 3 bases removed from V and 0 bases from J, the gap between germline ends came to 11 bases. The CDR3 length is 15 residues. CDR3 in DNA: TGTGCCAGTAGTATCGGGCGACAGTCTAACTATGGCTACACCTTC. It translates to CASSIGRQSNYGYTF.

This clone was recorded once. The CDR3 sequence: CASSSGTQAPYEQYF. CDR3 sequence (DNA): TGTGCCAGTAGTTCTGGGACGCAGGCCCCCTACGAGCAGTACTTC. The chain recombines TRBV19 with TRBJ2-7, with D tentatively TRBD1 or TRBD2 (5 bases each). Germline V gene lookup returns CDR1 LNHDA and CDR2 SQIVND (reference sequence). The CDR3 has 15 amino acids. V lost 5 bases and J 2 bases, leaving 16 bases between the germline ends.

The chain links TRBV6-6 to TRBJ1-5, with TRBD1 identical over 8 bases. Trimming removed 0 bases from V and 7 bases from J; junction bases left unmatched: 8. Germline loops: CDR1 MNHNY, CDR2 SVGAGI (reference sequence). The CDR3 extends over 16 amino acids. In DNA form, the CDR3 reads TGTGCCAGCAGTTACTCGATGACAGGGGAATCCCAGCCCCAGCATTTT. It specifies CASSYSMTGESQPQHF.

This chain's CDR3 is CASSLGRLTEAFF. CDR3 in DNA: TGTGCCAGCAGTTTGGGACGGCTCACTGAAGCTTTCTTT. The chain uses TRBV27 and TRBJ1-1, with D possibly matching TRBD1 (5 bases). Trimming took 3 bases from V and 4 from J, leaving 9 bases between them. The CDR3 is made up of 13 amino acids. Germline V gene lookup returns CDR1 MNHEY and CDR2 SMNVEV (reference sequence).

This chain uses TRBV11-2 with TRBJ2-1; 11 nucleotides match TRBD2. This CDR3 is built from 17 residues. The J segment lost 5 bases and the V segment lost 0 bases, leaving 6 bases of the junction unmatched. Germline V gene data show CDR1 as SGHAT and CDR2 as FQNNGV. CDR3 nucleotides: TGTGCCAGCAGCTTAGAAGGCACTAGCGGGGGTGACAATGAGCAGTTCTTC. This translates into CASSLEGTSGGDNEQFF.

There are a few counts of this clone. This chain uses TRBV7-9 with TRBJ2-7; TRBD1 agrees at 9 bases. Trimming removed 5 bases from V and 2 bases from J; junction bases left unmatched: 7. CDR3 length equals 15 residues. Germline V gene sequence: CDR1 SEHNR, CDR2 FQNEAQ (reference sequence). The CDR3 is CASSLAGTGPYEQYF. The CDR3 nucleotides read TGTGCCAGCAGCCTGGCCGGGACAGGGCCCTACGAGCAGTACTTC.

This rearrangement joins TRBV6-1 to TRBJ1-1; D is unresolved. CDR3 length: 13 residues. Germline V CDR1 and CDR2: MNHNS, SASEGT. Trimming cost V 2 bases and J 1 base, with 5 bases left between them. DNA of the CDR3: TGTGCCAGCAGTGAAACGGAGAACACTGAAGCTTTCTTT. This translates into CASSETENTEAFF.

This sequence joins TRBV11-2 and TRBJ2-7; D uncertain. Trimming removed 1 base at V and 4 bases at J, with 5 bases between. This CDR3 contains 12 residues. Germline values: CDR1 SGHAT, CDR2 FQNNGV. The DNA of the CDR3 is TGTGCCAGCAGCTTAGTCAGATACGAGCAGTACTTC. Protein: CASSLVRYEQYF.

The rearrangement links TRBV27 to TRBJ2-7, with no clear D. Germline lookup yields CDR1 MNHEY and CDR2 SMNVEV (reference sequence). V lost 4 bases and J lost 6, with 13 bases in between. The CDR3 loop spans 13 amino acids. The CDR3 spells CASSSLSKSEQYF. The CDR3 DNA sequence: TGTGCCAGCAGTTCCCTCTCTAAGTCCGAGCAGTACTTC.

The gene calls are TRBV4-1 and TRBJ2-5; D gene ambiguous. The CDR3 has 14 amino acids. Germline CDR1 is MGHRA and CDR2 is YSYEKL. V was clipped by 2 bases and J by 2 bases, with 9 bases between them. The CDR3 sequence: CASSQLDLQETQYF. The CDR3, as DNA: TGCGCCAGCAGCCAATTGGACCTACAAGAGACCCAGTACTTC.

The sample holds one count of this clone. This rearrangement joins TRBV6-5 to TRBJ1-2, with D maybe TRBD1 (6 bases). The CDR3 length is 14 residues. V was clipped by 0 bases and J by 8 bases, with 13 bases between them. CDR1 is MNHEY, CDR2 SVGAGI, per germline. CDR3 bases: TGTGCCAGCAGTTACTCGGGTAGGGGGGGAGGCTACACCTTC. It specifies CASSYSGRGGGYTF.

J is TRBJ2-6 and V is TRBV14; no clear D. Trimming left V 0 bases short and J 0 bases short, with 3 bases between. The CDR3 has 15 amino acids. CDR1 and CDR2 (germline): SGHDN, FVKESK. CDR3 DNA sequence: TGTGCCAGCAGCCAAGATAGCTCTGGGGCCAACGTCCTGACTTTC. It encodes CASSQDSSGANVLTF.

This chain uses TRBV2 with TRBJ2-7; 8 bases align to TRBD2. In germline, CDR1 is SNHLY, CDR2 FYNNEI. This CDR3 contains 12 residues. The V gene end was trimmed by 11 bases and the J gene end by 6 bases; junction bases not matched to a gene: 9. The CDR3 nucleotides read TGTGCCGTGAGCGGGAGTGGAAGCGAGCAGTACTTC. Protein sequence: CAVSGSGSEQYF. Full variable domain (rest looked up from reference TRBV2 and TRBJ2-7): EPEVTQTPSHQVTQMGQEVILRCVPISNHLYFYWYRQILGQKVEFLVSFYNNEISEKSEIFDDQFSVERPDGSNFTLKIRSTKLEDSAMYFCAVSGSGSEQYFGPGTRLTVT.

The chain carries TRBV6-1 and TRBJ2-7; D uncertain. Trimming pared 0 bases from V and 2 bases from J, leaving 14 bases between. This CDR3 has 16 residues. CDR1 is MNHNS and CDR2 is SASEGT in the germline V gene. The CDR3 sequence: CASSEAEQIPTYEQYF. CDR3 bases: TGTGCCAGCAGTGAAGCCGAACAGATACCAACCTACGAGCAGTACTTC.

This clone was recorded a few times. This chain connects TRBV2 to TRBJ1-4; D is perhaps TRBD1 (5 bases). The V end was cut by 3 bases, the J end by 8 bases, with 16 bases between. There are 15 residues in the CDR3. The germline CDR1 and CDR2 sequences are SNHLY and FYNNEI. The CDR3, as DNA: TGTGCCAGCAGTGAGAAGCCAGGGCGGGGGGAAAAACTGTTTTTT. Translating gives CASSEKPGRGEKLFF.

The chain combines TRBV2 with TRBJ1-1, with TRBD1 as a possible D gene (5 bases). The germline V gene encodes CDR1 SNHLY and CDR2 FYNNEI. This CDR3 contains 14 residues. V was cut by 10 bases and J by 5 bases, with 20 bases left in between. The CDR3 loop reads CANQRSSGGTEAFF. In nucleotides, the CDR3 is TGTGCCAACCAACGATCCAGTGGGGGGACTGAAGCTTTCTTT.

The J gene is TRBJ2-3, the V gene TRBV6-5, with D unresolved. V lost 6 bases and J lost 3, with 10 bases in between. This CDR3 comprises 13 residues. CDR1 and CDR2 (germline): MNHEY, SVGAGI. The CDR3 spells CASSERATDTQYF. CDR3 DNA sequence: TGTGCCAGCAGCGAACGGGCTACAGATACGCAGTATTTT.